The 23 T cell receptor beta chains below come from one sample, sequenced in a study of T cell responses to AZD1222 COVID-19 vaccine. Profiling relied on immunoSEQ multiplex PCR, and the TCRdb table lists in-frame clones only, not all of them. Seen here are approximately 100,000 clones, about 88% observed once, and the top ten hold more than 15%. Material: peripheral blood, obtained on day 0 of AZD1222 vaccination. These receptors all come from an adult in good health.

J is TRBJ1-2 and V is TRBV20-1; D gene uncertain. The CDR3 has 11 amino acids. Germline lookup yields CDR1 DFQATT and CDR2 SNEGSKA (reference sequence). Between the trimmed V and J ends, which lost 6 bases and 6 bases, there was a span of 11 bases. CDR3 nucleotide sequence: TGCAGTGCCTCGCTGAGGAATGGCTACACCTTC. Residues: CSASLRNGYTF.

V and J are TRBV28 and TRBJ2-1; TRBD1 matches at 8 bases. Germline V CDR1 and CDR2: MDHEN, SYDVKM. This CDR3 region has 15 residues. Losses at the gene ends were 4 bases for V and 4 bases for J; bases not matched to a gene: 6. The CDR3 loop is CASSSDRGRYNEQFF. The CDR3 bases are TGTGCCAGCAGTTCCGACAGGGGTCGTTACAATGAGCAGTTCTTC.

V and J are TRBV7-2 and TRBJ2-2, with D hard to call. V gave up 5 bases and J gave up 2 bases, with 18 bases separating them. Looked up from germline, CDR1 is SGHTA and CDR2 is FQGNSA. The CDR3 length is 17 residues. The CDR3 here is CASSRVGGRVNTGELFF. The CDR3 coding sequence is TGTGCCAGCAGCCGGGTGGGTGGTAGGGTCAACACCGGGGAGCTGTTTTTT.

The CDR3 coding sequence is TGCGCCAGCAGCGAGGCAGGGGCTGGAAACACCATATATTTT. The encoded protein is CASSEAGAGNTIYF. The chain joins TRBV10-1 to TRBJ1-3, with D possibly being TRBD1 (6 bases). CDR1 is WNHNN and CDR2 is SYGVQD in the germline V gene (reference sequence). V was pared by 6 bases and J by 2 bases, with 11 bases between. The CDR3 extends over 14 amino acids.

V gene TRBV3-1 (or the pseudogene TRBV3-2) combines with J gene TRBJ2-2, with D possibly TRBD2 on 5 matching bases. CDR1 and CDR2 (germline): LGHDT, YNNKEL (reference sequence). The V gene lost 3 bases and the J gene lost 6 bases, with 11 bases spanning the gap. This CDR3 has 14 amino acids. CDR3 DNA sequence: TGTGCCAGCAGCCATGGCCCCGGGGCCGGGGAGCTGTTTTTT. Protein: CASSHGPGAGELFF.

The CDR3 DNA sequence: TGTGCCAGCAGTTACCTGGGGACTTACGAGCAGTACGTC. This translates into CASSYLGTYEQYV. The chain carries TRBV2 and TRBJ2-7; a weak D match, TRBD2 (6 bases). The CDR3 has 13 residues. Germline V lookup: CDR1 SNHLY, CDR2 FYNNEI. V was trimmed by 5 bases and J by 4 bases, leaving 12 bases between them.

This rearrangement joins TRBV7-2 to TRBJ1-6, with unresolved D. The CDR3 runs 15 residues. Per the germline V gene, CDR1 is SGHTA and CDR2 is FQGNSA. Trimming cost V 7 bases and J 5 bases, with 15 bases left between them. For the CDR3, the DNA is TGTGCCAGCAACCTTGCGGGGTTTAATAATTCACCCCTCCACTTT. It yields the protein CASNLAGFNNSPLHF.

This clone was detected only once. This sequence joins TRBV14 and TRBJ1-2, with D uncertain. With 2 bases removed from V and 8 bases from J, the gap between germline ends came to 9 bases. The CDR3 has 12 amino acids. The germline V gene encodes CDR1 SGHDN and CDR2 FVKESK. For the CDR3, the DNA is TGTGCCAGCAGCCAATCATCCGAGGGCTACACCTTC. Its translation: CASSQSSEGYTF. The whole variable domain, filled in from reference TRBV14 and TRBJ1-2, reads EAGVTQFPSHSVIEKGQTVTLRCDPISGHDNLYWYRRVMGKEIKFLLHFVKESKQDESGMPNNRFLAERTGGTYSTLKVQPAELEDSGVYFCASSQSSEGYTFGSGTRLTVV.

This clone was observed a few times. J is TRBJ2-1 and V is TRBV6-2 or TRBV6-3, with D perhaps TRBD2 (5 bases). The CDR3 consists of 19 residues. CDR1 MNHEY and CDR2 SVGEGT come from the germline V gene. The V and J ends lost 3 bases and 0 bases respectively, with 21 bases between them. DNA of the CDR3: TGTGCCAGCAGTTATAGGGTAGCGAACTTTGACCTCTCCTACAATGAGCAGTTCTTC. Residues: CASSYRVANFDLSYNEQFF.

The chain has TRBV10-2 and TRBJ2-7, with unresolved D. V lost 0 bases and J 1 base, leaving 4 bases between the germline ends. The CDR3 consists of 13 residues. Germline CDR1 and CDR2: WSHSY and SAAADI. For the CDR3, the DNA is TGCGCCAGCAGTGAGTCGGGGTCCTACGAGCAGTACTTC. It translates to CASSESGSYEQYF.

This clone was detected a few times. This chain joins TRBV5-8 and TRBJ1-1; D remains ambiguous. Germline CDR1 SGHTS, CDR2 YDEGEE. The CDR3 contains 15 residues. Trimming pared 3 bases from V and 9 bases from J, leaving 21 bases between. This CDR3 is CASSYLTNRVRQAFF. The CDR3 DNA is TGTGCCAGCAGCTATCTAACAAACCGCGTAAGGCAAGCTTTCTTT.

V and J are TRBV5-5 and TRBJ1-3; D gene unclear. CDR1 and CDR2 from the germline V gene are SGHKS and YYEKEE (reference sequence). V gave up 6 bases and J gave up 1 base, with 8 bases separating them. This CDR3 is built from 13 residues. CDR3 sequence reads: CASTKGSGNTIYF. The CDR3 DNA reads as TGTGCCAGCACGAAGGGATCTGGAAACACCATATATTTT.

CDR3 nucleotides: TGTGCCAGCAGCTTAGGTCGGGGGAATGAGCAGTTCTTC. Residues: CASSLGRGNEQFF. The J gene is TRBJ2-1, the V gene TRBV11-2; maybe TRBD2 (6 bases). Trimming removed 1 base at V and 7 bases at J, with 8 bases between. The germline V gene encodes CDR1 SGHAT and CDR2 FQNNGV. This CDR3 is 13 amino acids long.

V and J are TRBV6-1 and TRBJ2-1, with 9 bases identical to TRBD2. CDR1 and CDR2 from the germline V gene are MNHNS and SASEGT. V shed 2 bases, J shed 3 bases, and the junction held 5 bases outside the gene matches. The CDR3 is 16 amino acids. CDR3 loop: CASSELSAGGYNEQFF. CDR3 sequence (DNA): TGTGCCAGCAGTGAACTGTCAGCGGGGGGCTACAATGAGCAGTTCTTC.

The chain links TRBV28 to TRBJ2-1, with 8 bases that match TRBD2. Germline V gene sequence: CDR1 MDHEN, CDR2 SYDVKM. The J segment lost 7 bases and the V segment lost 7 bases, leaving 12 bases of the junction unmatched. The CDR3 consists of 15 residues. This CDR3 reads CASTRGGSGWNEQFF. The CDR3 DNA follows: TGTGCCAGCACCCGGGGGGGTAGCGGGTGGAATGAGCAGTTCTTC. The full variable domain, with the rest looked up from reference TRBV28 and TRBJ2-1, is DVKVTQSSRYLVKRTGEKVFLECVQDMDHENMFWYRQDPGLGLRLIYFSYDVKMKEKGDIPEGYSVSREKKERFSLILESASTNQTSMYLCASTRGGSGWNEQFFGPGTRLTVL.

This chain joins TRBV28 and TRBJ1-1; D ambiguous. This CDR3 is 13 amino acids long. Deletions cut 3 bases from V and 1 base from J, with 6 bases between. Per germline, CDR1 MDHEN and CDR2 SYDVKM. CDR3 nucleotide sequence: TGTGCCAGCAGTTTGTTCCCGAACACTGAAGCTTTCTTT. The encoded protein is CASSLFPNTEAFF. Filled out from reference TRBV28 and TRBJ1-1, the complete variable domain reads DVKVTQSSRYLVKRTGEKVFLECVQDMDHENMFWYRQDPGLGLRLIYFSYDVKMKEKGDIPEGYSVSREKKERFSLILESASTNQTSMYLCASSLFPNTEAFFGQGTRLTVV.

The table lists this clone with a count of one. V is TRBV9 and J is TRBJ1-1; D is undetermined. V lost 0 bases, J lost 4 bases, and 22 bases lay in between. Germline-derived CDR1 and CDR2 are SGDLS and YYNGEE. The CDR3 is 18 residues long. CDR3 protein: CASSVASPSTWQSTEAFF. Here the CDR3 DNA reads TGTGCCAGCAGCGTAGCTTCCCCTTCGACGTGGCAGTCCACTGAAGCTTTCTTT.

This clone was counted only a few times. This chain joins TRBV29-1 and TRBJ1-2; the match to TRBD1 covers 7 bases. This CDR3 comprises 11 residues. Per the germline V gene, CDR1 is SQVTM and CDR2 is ANQGSEA. CDR3 sequence (DNA): TGCACCTCGAGGGACAGCTCTGGCTACACCTTC. Its protein is CTSRDSSGYTF.

J is TRBJ1-2 and V is TRBV5-1, with a tentative D call TRBD1 (6 bases). Germline loops: CDR1 SGHRS, CDR2 YFSETQ. Trimming pared 4 bases from V and 7 bases from J, leaving 20 bases between. The CDR3 covers 15 residues. The CDR3 is CASSGALRGLGGYTF. The CDR3 region has the DNA TGCGCCAGCAGCGGTGCCCTCAGGGGACTCGGTGGCTACACCTTC.

The rearrangement joins TRBV19 to TRBJ2-1, with D perhaps TRBD1 (6 bases). In germline, CDR1 is LNHDA, CDR2 SQIVND (reference sequence). The CDR3 consists of 17 residues. The germline V and J ends were trimmed by 4 bases and 2 bases, with 18 bases remaining between them. The DNA for the CDR3 is TGTGCCAGTAGTAATAAAGGACAAGGGGGTCCCTACAATGAGCAGTTCTTC. It yields the protein CASSNKGQGGPYNEQFF.

This rearrangement joins TRBV7-9 to TRBJ1-3; D may be TRBD1 (5 bases). CDR1 SEHNR and CDR2 FQNEAQ come from the germline V gene (reference sequence). V was pared by 3 bases and J by 11 bases, with 14 bases between. This CDR3 has 13 residues. This CDR3 is CASSFQGAGAIYF. The CDR3 DNA sequence: TGTGCCAGCAGCTTCCAGGGCGCCGGCGCCATATATTTT.

The gene calls are TRBV3-1 (or the pseudogene TRBV3-2) and TRBJ1-1; D gene ambiguous. V gave up 3 bases and J gave up 1 base, with 9 bases separating them. Looked up from germline, CDR1 is LGHDT and CDR2 is YNNKEL (reference sequence). This CDR3 is 14 amino acids long. Here the CDR3 DNA reads TGTGCCAGCAGCCAGGTTCAGGCGAACACTGAAGCTTTCTTT. Its translation: CASSQVQANTEAFF.

This rearrangement joins TRBV28 to TRBJ2-7, with D unresolved. The V end was cut by 6 bases, the J end by 4 bases, with 16 bases between. Germline V gene sequence: CDR1 MDHEN, CDR2 SYDVKM. This CDR3 has 14 amino acids. CDR3 in amino acids: CASSPPGALYEQYF. DNA for the CDR3: TGTGCCAGCAGCCCCCCGGGCGCTTTGTACGAGCAGTACTTC.